The entry that follows covers one T cell receptor beta chain sequence. Its antigen is undetermined. The read finishes 3 residues shy of the CDR3 end, and the germline J gene is used to complete it. Only in-frame clones appear in the TCRdb table, and some are missing; sequencing was by immunoSEQ multiplex PCR. The sample data list tens of thousands of clones. CDR1 and CDR2 (germline): SGHTS, YDEGEE. The CDR3 is 15 amino acids. With V trimmed by 6 bases and J by 8 bases, 13 bases remained unmatched. This entry is derived from a study of T cells in women clearing cervical HPV infection. Across the study: HLA type stays a possible confounder, typing being limited. Study findings and constraints: T-cell numbers per sample were unknown and may explain richness differences. Associations may precede or follow infection; HPV-specific or memory T cells were not isolated. Cases carried less TRBV6-7 than controls: about 0.1% versus 0.15%.

The sequence was obtained from a woman between 18 and 75 years old with a cervical HPV16 infection that either progressed to CIN3+ or cleared (not recorded which). V usage is TRBV5-8 and J usage is TRBJ1-4; 7 bases line up with TRBD1. Sample: blood buffy coat. CDR3 loop: CASTLGGGGGEKLFF. The sequenced CDR3 bases are TGTGCCAGCACCCTGGGAGGGGGCGGCGGCGAAAAA.